One sample yielded the 25 T cell receptor beta chains listed below, sequenced in a study of blood T cells in healthy people across ages. The use of a sample-barcoded 5' primer and a J-beta primer mix characterized a second PCR of roughly 6 to 11 cycles. MiXCR, run by TCRdb on the 5' RACE reads, gives a single entry per CDR3 protein. The sample records around 1,000,000 distinct CDR3 sequences, 25% being singletons. The same sample was also studied in work on T cells of mothers and their children.

The sample comprised blood. Receptor source: a girl aged 2-10 years in good health.

This clonotype was detected a few times. This chain links TRBV5-6 with TRBJ2-4; TRBD2 might be the D (5 bases). This CDR3 is built from 16 residues. CDR1 and CDR2 from the germline V gene are SGHDT and YYEEEE. V was clipped by 0 bases and J by 1 base, with 11 bases between them. DNA for the CDR3: TGTGCCAGCAGCTTGGTGCAGGCGGGCGCCAAAAACATTCAGTACTTC. Its translation: CASSLVQAGAKNIQYF.

The chain uses TRBV7-9 and TRBJ2-7; D is possibly TRBD1 (6 bases). Germline V gives CDR1 SEHNR, CDR2 FQNEAQ (reference sequence). The CDR3 sequence is 13 residues long. V lost 5 bases, J lost 2 bases, and 10 bases lay in between. CDR3 amino acids: CASSATGPYEQYF. CDR3 DNA sequence: TGTGCCAGCAGCGCAACAGGGCCCTACGAGCAGTACTTC.

This clonotype occurred a few times. The V and J genes are TRBV15 and TRBJ1-6; D is ambiguous. CDR3 size: 14 residues. Per the germline V gene, CDR1 is LNHNV and CDR2 is YYDKDF (reference sequence). V was pared by 3 bases and J by 13 bases, with 16 bases between. The CDR3: CATSRAAVIGPLHF. DNA of the CDR3: TGTGCCACCAGCAGGGCCGCGGTAATTGGCCCCCTCCACTTT.

The chain carries TRBV4-1 and TRBJ2-1, with 7 nucleotides matching TRBD1. J gave up 1 base and V 1 base, and 10 bases lay outside the gene matches. Germline CDR1 is MGHRA and CDR2 is YSYEKL. The CDR3 consists of 18 residues. CDR3 nucleotides: TGCGCCAGCAGCCAAGTGGTAGGGGGCTTAGGGTCCTACAATGAGCAGTTCTTC. It encodes CASSQVVGGLGSYNEQFF.

V is TRBV28 and J is TRBJ2-1; 8 bases agree with TRBD1. V was clipped by 5 bases and J by 5 bases; unmatched bases: 11. CDR1 and CDR2 from the germline V gene are MDHEN and SYDVKM. CDR3 size: 16 residues. The CDR3 DNA is TGTGCCAGCAGTACCAGGACAGGGAGTTCGCACAATGAGCAGTTCTTC. It codes for CASSTRTGSSHNEQFF.

The chain recombines TRBV7-9 with TRBJ2-5; D perhaps matches TRBD2 (6 bases). Germline V gene sequence: CDR1 SEHNR, CDR2 FQNEAQ (reference sequence). V lost 8 bases and J lost 0, with 25 bases in between. The CDR3 runs 18 residues. The CDR3 DNA follows: TGTGCCAGCGGCGTATCCAAGACTAGTGGGAGGTACCAAGAGACCCAGTACTTC. It encodes CASGVSKTSGRYQETQYF.

This clonotype was found a few times. The CDR3 region is CASSLYPSTDTQYF. CDR3 nucleotide sequence: TGCGCCAGCAGCTTGTACCCTAGCACAGATACGCAGTATTTT. This chain links TRBV5-1 with TRBJ2-3, with no clear D. The CDR3 totals 14 residues. The germline V gene encodes CDR1 SGHRS and CDR2 YFSETQ. V was trimmed by 1 base and J by 0 bases, leaving 6 bases between them. The variable domain in full, with the rest retrieved from reference TRBV5-1 and TRBJ2-3, is KAGVTQTPRYLIKTRGQQVTLSCSPISGHRSVSWYQQTPGQGLQFLFEYFSETQRNKGNFPGRFSGRQFSNSRSEMNVSTLELGDSALYLCASSLYPSTDTQYFGPGTRLTVL.

This clonotype was detected only a few times. V is TRBV29-1 and J is TRBJ1-1; the D gene is possibly TRBD1 (5 bases). This CDR3 has 14 residues. V gave up 6 bases and J gave up 3 bases, with 17 bases separating them. Germline values: CDR1 SQVTM, CDR2 ANQGSEA. The CDR3 reads CSVSRIDSYTEAFF. The CDR3 DNA reads TGCAGCGTCTCCCGAATAGACAGTTACACTGAAGCTTTCTTT. Full variable domain (outside the CDR3, taken from reference TRBV29-1 and TRBJ1-1): SAVISQKPSRDICQRGTSLTIQCQVDSQVTMMFWYRQQPGQSLTLIATANQGSEATYESGFVIDKFPISRPNLTFSTLTVSNMSPEDSSIYLCSVSRIDSYTEAFFGQGTRLTVV.

The chain carries TRBV29-1 and TRBJ2-7; D is uncertain. The CDR3 length is 12 residues. Trimming shortened V by 0 bases and J by 9 bases, and 12 bases separated the two germline ends. CDR1 is SQVTM, CDR2 ANQGSEA, per germline. Here the CDR3 reads CSVEEGKNTQYF. CDR3 DNA sequence: TGCAGCGTTGAAGAAGGGAAGAACACGCAGTACTTC.

The sample holds a few counts of this clonotype. The chain couples TRBV27 to TRBJ2-4; TRBD2 is a possible D gene (7 bases). With 3 bases removed from V and 0 bases from J, the gap between germline ends came to 15 bases. The germline CDR1 and CDR2 sequences are MNHEY and SMNVEV (reference sequence). CDR3 size: 17 residues. The CDR3 DNA is TGTGCCAGCAGTTTCAGGGGAGGGGGAGTAGCCAAAAACATTCAGTACTTC. As protein: CASSFRGGGVAKNIQYF.

The V call is TRBV5-6, the J call TRBJ2-7; 8 bases match TRBD2. CDR1 is SGHDT, CDR2 YYEEEE, per germline. V dropped 5 bases and J dropped 5; count of bases not matched to a gene: 9. This CDR3 has 14 residues. The CDR3 spells CASSPAGELDEQYF. In DNA, the CDR3 is TGTGCCAGCAGTCCAGCGGGGGAGTTGGACGAGCAGTACTTC.

This chain uses TRBV11-3 with TRBJ2-3, with 8 bases fitting TRBD2. The V and J ends lost 2 bases and 1 base, in that order; junction bases with no gene match: 11. CDR1 SGHNT and CDR2 YENEEA come from the germline V gene. The CDR3 consists of 18 residues. The CDR3 DNA follows: TGTGCCAGCAGCTTAATAGCGGGGAGTCACATACGCACAGATACGCAGTATTTT. Translating gives CASSLIAGSHIRTDTQYF.

This clonotype was recorded a few times. The chain is built from TRBV20-1 and TRBJ2-2; possibly TRBD1 for D (6 bases). Trimming cost V 6 bases and J 1 base, with 24 bases left between them. The CDR3 has 18 residues. The germline V gene has CDR1 DFQATT and CDR2 SNEGSKA (reference sequence). This chain's CDR3 is CSAQTTLGHQLNTGELFF. CDR3 coding DNA: TGCAGTGCCCAAACCACCTTGGGACACCAATTGAACACCGGGGAGCTGTTTTTT.

This rearrangement joins TRBV6-6 to TRBJ1-5; no firm D call. Germline values: CDR1 MNHNY, CDR2 SVGAGI (reference sequence). Trimming took 2 bases from V and 0 from J, leaving 8 bases between them. This CDR3 is 15 amino acids long. CDR3 loop: CASSYEASSNQPQHF. In nucleotides, the CDR3 is TGTGCCAGCAGTTACGAAGCGAGTAGCAATCAGCCCCAGCATTTT.

This clonotype appeared a few times. The V gene is TRBV29-1, the J gene TRBJ1-2, with a tentative D call TRBD1 (5 bases). The CDR3 sequence is 13 residues long. Germline assignment: CDR1 SQVTM and CDR2 ANQGSEA. Trimming pared 4 bases from V and 3 bases from J, leaving 12 bases between. The CDR3 coding sequence is TGCAGCGTTGCCGGCAGGGCCTACTATGGCTACACCTTC. Protein product: CSVAGRAYYGYTF.

A few counts support this clonotype. Here the CDR3 reads CATASGVAETQYF. As DNA, the CDR3 is TGTGCCACCGCAAGCGGGGTTGCAGAGACCCAGTACTTC. V is TRBV27 and J is TRBJ2-1, with 7 bases matching TRBD2. The DNA end is more similar to TRBJ2-5, so the J call may be wrong. Germline CDR1 is MNHEY and CDR2 is SMNVEV (reference sequence). The CDR3 covers 13 residues.

The sample holds a few counts of this clonotype. The genes are TRBV29-1 and TRBJ1-1; TRBD1 might be the D (5 bases). V was clipped by 5 bases and J by 1 base, with 17 bases between them. Looked up from germline, CDR1 is SQVTM and CDR2 is ANQGSEA. This CDR3 spans 15 amino acids. The CDR3: CSVTSFRASNTEAFF. In DNA form, the CDR3 reads TGCAGCGTTACTTCGTTCAGGGCCTCGAACACTGAAGCTTTCTTT.

This clonotype was detected only a few times. The gene calls are TRBV20-1 and TRBJ2-5, with no clear D. The J call may be in error: the DNA end matches TRBJ2-1 better. There are 11 residues in the CDR3. The germline CDR1 and CDR2 sequences are DFQATT and SNEGSKA (reference sequence). CDR3 sequence (DNA): TGCAGTGCTAGTCTGCTCAATGAGCAGTTCTTC. Its protein is CSASLLNEQFF.

CDR3 sequence: CASRRLGTPRDQPQHF. The CDR3 nucleotides are TGTGCCAGCAGACGACTAGGGACTCCCCGAGATCAGCCCCAGCATTTT. V usage is TRBV2 and J usage is TRBJ1-5; tentatively, D is TRBD1 (5 bases). Germline V gene sequence: CDR1 SNHLY, CDR2 FYNNEI. V was shortened by 6 bases and J by 5 bases, with 20 bases between the two germline ends. The CDR3 length is 16 residues.

The V gene is TRBV12-3 or TRBV12-4, the J gene TRBJ2-5; TRBD2 agrees at 9 bases. The J call is uncertain, as TRBJ2-1 better fits the DNA end. This CDR3 contains 15 residues. As DNA, the CDR3 is TGTGCCAGCAGTTCGGGCGGGAGGGTTTACAATGAGCAGTTCTTC. Protein: CASSSGGRVYNEQFF.

The chain recombines TRBV5-1 with TRBJ1-4, with 7 positions matching TRBD1. V lost 3 bases to trimming and J lost 2 bases; unmatched junction nucleotides: 7. CDR1 SGHRS and CDR2 YFSETQ come from the germline V gene. This CDR3 is 16 amino acids long. The CDR3 DNA follows: TGCGCCAGCAGCTCAGGGGGGGACACGACTAATGAAAAACTGTTTTTT. This translates into CASSSGGDTTNEKLFF.

The chain is built from TRBV10-3 and TRBJ2-3, with unresolved D. The germline V gene encodes CDR1 ENHRY and CDR2 SYGVKD. The CDR3 extends over 12 amino acids. Trimming stripped 6 bases from V and 3 bases from J, with 7 bases between. CDR3 nucleotide sequence: TGTGCCATCAGAACGGAAACAGATACGCAGTATTTT. Translation gives CAIRTETDTQYF.

This chain uses TRBV7-9 with TRBJ2-7, with D possibly TRBD2 on 8 matching bases. The germline V and J ends were trimmed by 3 bases and 2 bases, with 14 bases remaining between them. In germline, CDR1 is SEHNR, CDR2 FQNEAQ (reference sequence). The CDR3 has 15 amino acids. In DNA form, the CDR3 reads TGTGCCAGCAGCTTTCGGGAGGGGGCTACCTACGAGCAGTACTTC. This translates into CASSFREGATYEQYF. The variable domain in full, with the rest retrieved from reference TRBV7-9 and TRBJ2-7, is DTGVSQNPRHKITKRGQNVTFRCDPISEHNRLYWYRQTLGQGPEFLTYFQNEAQLEKSRLLSDRFSAERPKGSFSTLEIQRTEQGDSAMYLCASSFREGATYEQYFGPGTRLTVT.

The chain links TRBV13 to TRBJ2-7; perhaps TRBD2 as D (5 bases). CDR1 is PRHDT and CDR2 is FYEKMQ in the germline V gene (reference sequence). The CDR3 consists of 15 residues. V lost 4 bases and J lost 3, with 16 bases in between. The chain's CDR3 is CASSYPNGGLYEQYF. The CDR3 nucleotides read TGTGCCAGCAGCTACCCCAACGGAGGACTCTACGAGCAGTACTTC.

This clonotype came up once. The chain joins TRBV27 to TRBJ2-1, with 13 bases lining up with TRBD2. The V segment lost 6 bases and the J segment 10 bases; nucleotides outside the gene matches: 12. CDR1 and CDR2 (germline): MNHEY, SMNVEV (reference sequence). The CDR3 is 16 residues long. CDR3 protein: CASSLLTSGGAGEQFF. In DNA form, the CDR3 reads TGTGCCAGCAGCCTCCTCACTAGCGGGGGGGCAGGGGAGCAGTTCTTC.